Each of the 19 T cell receptor beta chains below was sequenced from the same sample in a study of PD-1 blockade in mismatch repair-deficient tumors (TCRdb year 2017). Libraries came from the immunoSEQ multiplex PCR assay. Held by TCRdb, this immuneACCESS table contains in-frame sequences only and omits some clones. Under half of the omission traces to an unresolved V gene where checked; the cause of the rest is unknown. In this sample the table shows approximately 100,000 clones, 65% to 85% of which occur a single time. Approximately 6.7% of the sample goes to the ten largest clones. The specimen was peripheral blood, collected roughly eight months after starting pembrolizumab. The receptors here all came from an adult with mismatch repair-deficient cancer.

The J gene is TRBJ2-7, the V gene TRBV7-2; the D is unclear. Trimming pared 2 bases from V and 4 bases from J, leaving 3 bases between. Germline V gene data show CDR1 as SGHTA and CDR2 as FQGNSA. This CDR3 spans 11 amino acids. The CDR3: CASSLTYEQYF. CDR3 DNA sequence: TGTGCCAGCAGCTTAACGTACGAGCAGTACTTC.

This chain joins TRBV11-3 and TRBJ1-5, with 9 bases identical to TRBD1. The CDR3 has 17 amino acids. In germline, CDR1 is SGHNT, CDR2 YENEEA. V was clipped by 5 bases and J by 6 bases; unmatched bases: 14. The CDR3, as DNA: TGTGCCAGCAGCCGAGTCGGGACAGGGTACTTTATTCAGCCCCAGCATTTT. Translation gives CASSRVGTGYFIQPQHF. Full variable domain (rest looked up from reference TRBV11-3 and TRBJ1-5): EAGVVQSPRYKIIEKKQPVAFWCNPISGHNTLYWYLQNLGQGPELLIRYENEEAVDDSQLPKDRFSAERLKGVDSTLKIQPAELGDSAVYLCASSRVGTGYFIQPQHFGDGTRLSIL.

This clone was seen only once. The rearrangement joins TRBV11-2 to TRBJ2-7; 11 positions match TRBD2. Germline trimming cut 0 bases from V and 6 bases from J; bases unmatched to any gene: 7. The germline gives CDR1 SGHAT, CDR2 FQNNGV. The CDR3 extends over 16 amino acids. CDR3 DNA: TGTGCCAGCAGCTTAGAGGGTAGGCTAGCGGGGGGCGAGCAGTACTTC. Protein: CASSLEGRLAGGEQYF.

CDR3 coding DNA: TGTGCCAGCAGCAGCCGGGACAATGAGCAGTTCTTC. Translated: CASSSRDNEQFF. V gene TRBV7-2 combines with J gene TRBJ2-1; D is unclear. The germline V gene has CDR1 SGHTA and CDR2 FQGNSA. The length of the CDR3 is 12 residues. Trimming took off 5 bases at V and 5 bases at J, with 7 bases between the two ends.

The CDR3 DNA reads as TGTGCCAGTAGTCTTGGACGGACTAACTATGGCTACACCTTC. Its translation: CASSLGRTNYGYTF. The rearrangement links TRBV19 to TRBJ1-2, with unresolved D. The CDR3 runs 14 residues. Germline assignment: CDR1 LNHDA and CDR2 SQIVND (reference sequence). V was trimmed by 5 bases and J by 0 bases, leaving 10 bases between them.

This chain uses TRBV5-6 with TRBJ1-5; D is perhaps TRBD1 (6 bases). This CDR3 contains 13 residues. V was trimmed by 4 bases and J by 3 bases, leaving 8 bases between them. Germline-derived CDR1 and CDR2 are SGHDT and YYEEEE. The DNA for the CDR3 is TGTGCCAGCAGCCAGGGGTCCAATCAGCCCCAGCATTTT. This codes for CASSQGSNQPQHF.

This clone was picked up a small number of times. V and J are TRBV27 and TRBJ2-7; D perhaps matches TRBD2 (6 bases). V gave up 5 bases and J gave up 3 bases, with 14 bases separating them. This CDR3 has 14 residues. Germline loops: CDR1 MNHEY, CDR2 SMNVEV (reference sequence). The CDR3 DNA reads TGTGCCAGCAGTCTGGCCCCTAGCGTCTACGAGCAGTACTTC. It codes for CASSLAPSVYEQYF.

This chain uses TRBV5-1 with TRBJ2-3; D remains unclear. The CDR3 covers 16 residues. Germline lookup yields CDR1 SGHRS and CDR2 YFSETQ. V was clipped by 4 bases and J by 2 bases, with 17 bases between them. The CDR3 nucleotides are TGCGCCAGCAGCCCCCTGCGGATGCCCACCACAGATACGCAGTATTTT. Protein product: CASSPLRMPTTDTQYF. The complete variable domain, with remaining parts taken from reference TRBV5-1 and TRBJ2-3, reads KAGVTQTPRYLIKTRGQQVTLSCSPISGHRSVSWYQQTPGQGLQFLFEYFSETQRNKGNFPGRFSGRQFSNSRSEMNVSTLELGDSALYLCASSPLRMPTTDTQYFGPGTRLTVL.

This chain links TRBV27 with TRBJ2-7, with D tentatively TRBD1 or TRBD2 (6 bases each). CDR3 length: 16 amino acids. Trimming pared 0 bases from V and 0 bases from J, leaving 12 bases between. Germline CDR1 MNHEY, CDR2 SMNVEV (reference sequence). CDR3: CASSLSTRGSSYEQYF. The DNA for the CDR3 is TGTGCCAGCAGTTTATCGACTAGGGGGAGCTCCTACGAGCAGTACTTC.

This chain joins TRBV5-1 and TRBJ2-3, with 10 nucleotides matching TRBD1. Germline CDR1 SGHRS, CDR2 YFSETQ. The CDR3 totals 15 residues. The V segment lost 0 bases and the J segment 4 bases; nucleotides outside the gene matches: 2. Here the CDR3 DNA reads TGCGCCAGCAGCTTGGTTGGGACAGGGGCAGATACGCAGTATTTT. It specifies CASSLVGTGADTQYF. The full variable domain, in which reference TRBV5-1 and TRBJ2-3 provide the parts outside the CDR3, is KAGVTQTPRYLIKTRGQQVTLSCSPISGHRSVSWYQQTPGQGLQFLFEYFSETQRNKGNFPGRFSGRQFSNSRSEMNVSTLELGDSALYLCASSLVGTGADTQYFGPGTRLTVL.

The CDR3 here is CASSQGQQAKNIQYF. DNA of the CDR3: TGCGCCAGCAGCCAAGGGCAGCAAGCCAAAAACATTCAGTACTTC. V and J are TRBV4-3 and TRBJ2-4; D gene ambiguous. The CDR3 extends over 15 amino acids. Per germline, CDR1 LGHNA and CDR2 YSLEER. V lost 1 base to trimming and J lost 0 bases, with 7 bases between them.

CDR3 protein: CASSVGTSGRAGSLEQFF. The CDR3 bases are TGTGCCAGCAGCGTAGGAACTAGCGGGAGGGCCGGGTCACTTGAGCAGTTCTTC. The chain carries TRBV9 and TRBJ2-1, with 13 nucleotides matching TRBD2. The CDR3 has 18 residues. The V gene end was trimmed by 0 bases and the J gene end by 9 bases; junction bases not matched to a gene: 12. Germline CDR1 SGDLS, CDR2 YYNGEE.

The V call is TRBV11-1, the J call TRBJ2-6; no firm D call. V gave up 2 bases and J gave up 0 bases, with 14 bases separating them. CDR1 is SGHAT and CDR2 is FQDESV in the germline V gene (reference sequence). This CDR3 has 18 residues. The CDR3 here is CASSLLVQPISGANVLTF. The CDR3 nucleotides read TGTGCCAGCAGCTTACTAGTACAGCCAATCTCTGGGGCCAACGTCCTGACTTTC.

The rearrangement links TRBV7-9 to TRBJ2-7; possible D gene TRBD2, 5 bases. Trimming shortened V by 1 base and J by 5 bases, and 9 bases separated the two germline ends. The CDR3 is 13 residues long. Germline values: CDR1 SEHNR, CDR2 FQNEAQ (reference sequence). As DNA, the CDR3 is TGTGCCAGCAGCTTAGTTCCCGGGGACGAGCAGTACTTC. This codes for CASSLVPGDEQYF. The complete variable domain, with remaining parts taken from reference TRBV7-9 and TRBJ2-7, reads DTGVSQNPRHKITKRGQNVTFRCDPISEHNRLYWYRQTLGQGPEFLTYFQNEAQLEKSRLLSDRFSAERPKGSFSTLEIQRTEQGDSAMYLCASSLVPGDEQYFGPGTRLTVT.

The rearrangement joins TRBV7-6 to TRBJ2-5; 7 nucleotides align to TRBD1. V was clipped by 4 bases and J by 4 bases; unmatched bases: 9. The CDR3 is 15 amino acids. Germline CDR1 SGHVS, CDR2 FNYEAQ. In DNA form, the CDR3 reads TGTGCCAGCAGCTCCTCCATGGACAGGCTAGAGACCCAGTACTTC. Protein: CASSSSMDRLETQYF.

This clone is a singleton in its sample. This chain links TRBV19 with TRBJ2-5; 7 positions agree with TRBD2. V lost 3 bases and J lost 5; bases outside the gene matches: 3. The CDR3 contains 13 residues. Germline loops: CDR1 LNHDA, CDR2 SQIVND (reference sequence). DNA of the CDR3: TGTGCCAGTAGTATCGGGGGGTTGGAGACCCAGTACTTC. It translates to CASSIGGLETQYF.

The rearrangement joins TRBV5-6 to TRBJ1-5; 8 nucleotides match TRBD1. CDR1 is SGHDT, CDR2 YYEEEE, per germline. J gave up 0 bases and V 2 bases, and 7 bases lay outside the gene matches. The CDR3 runs to 17 residues. The CDR3 coding sequence is TGTGCCAGCAGCTTCGCCAACAGGGGGTATAGCAATCAGCCCCAGCATTTT. Its translation: CASSFANRGYSNQPQHF.

The chain employs TRBV21-1 and TRBJ1-1; the D call of TRBD1 is as the table states it, not checked on the DNA. TRBV21-1 is a pseudogene locus. The CDR3 spans 16 residues. This chain's CDR3 is CASSKLAGEMNTEAFF. The CDR3 DNA reads as TGTGCCAGCAGCAAGCTTGCAGGGGAGATGAACACTGAAGCTTTCTTT.

The rearrangement uses TRBV10-3 and TRBJ2-1; 9 nucleotides align to TRBD2. The germline CDR1 and CDR2 sequences are ENHRY and SYGVKD. The CDR3 sequence is 14 residues long. The V segment lost 6 bases and the J segment 5 bases; nucleotides outside the gene matches: 5. The CDR3: CAISRTSDDNEQFF. The CDR3 bases are TGTGCCATCAGCCGGACTAGCGACGACAATGAGCAGTTCTTC.